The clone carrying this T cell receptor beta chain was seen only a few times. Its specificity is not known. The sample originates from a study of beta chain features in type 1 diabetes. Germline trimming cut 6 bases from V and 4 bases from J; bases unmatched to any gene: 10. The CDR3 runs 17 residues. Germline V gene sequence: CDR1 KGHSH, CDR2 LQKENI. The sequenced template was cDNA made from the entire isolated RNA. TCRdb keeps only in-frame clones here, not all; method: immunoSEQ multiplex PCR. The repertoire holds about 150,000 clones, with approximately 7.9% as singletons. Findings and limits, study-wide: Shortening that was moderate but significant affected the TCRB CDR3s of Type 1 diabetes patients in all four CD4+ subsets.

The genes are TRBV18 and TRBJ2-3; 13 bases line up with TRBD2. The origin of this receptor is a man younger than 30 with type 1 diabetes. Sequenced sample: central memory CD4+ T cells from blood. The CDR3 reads CASSQAGLAGVPDTQYF. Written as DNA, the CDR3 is TGTGCCAGCTCGCAAGCTGGACTAGCGGGAGTCCCAGATACGCAGTATTTT.